The 26 T cell receptor beta chains given below trace back to one sample, sequenced in a study of blood T cells in healthy people across ages. With a J-beta primer mix and a sample-barcoded 5' primer, a second PCR ran roughly 7 to 11 cycles. MiXCR, applied by TCRdb to the 5' RACE reads, yields one record per CDR3 protein. Among roughly 700,000 distinct CDR3 sequences listed, over 45% were seen once. The sequencing sample was made of blood. The receptors stem from a woman between 55 and 75 years old in good health.

The CDR3 sequence: CSARLQGDTGELFF. CDR3 in DNA: TGCAGTGCTCGATTACAGGGAGACACCGGGGAGCTGTTTTTT. The chain combines TRBV20-1 with TRBJ2-2, with D possibly matching TRBD1 (6 bases). CDR3 length: 14 residues. V lost 5 bases and J lost 3, with 13 bases in between. Germline V gene sequence: CDR1 DFQATT, CDR2 SNEGSKA (reference sequence).

V is TRBV5-5 and J is TRBJ2-5; D is unresolved. Germline-derived CDR1 and CDR2 are SGHKS and YYEKEE (reference sequence). Trimming removed 3 bases at V and 3 bases at J, with 9 bases between. CDR3 size: 13 residues. CDR3 sequence reads: CASSWAGKETQYF. The DNA of the CDR3 is TGTGCCAGCAGCTGGGCCGGAAAAGAGACCCAGTACTTC.

Here the CDR3 reads CASGEINSYEQYF. The CDR3 nucleotides read TGTGCCAGCGGCGAGATCAACTCCTACGAGCAGTACTTC. The chain joins TRBV6-5 to TRBJ2-7; D gene ambiguous. The V gene lost 8 bases and the J gene lost 0 bases, with 11 bases spanning the gap. Germline CDR1 is MNHEY and CDR2 is SVGAGI. The CDR3 sequence is 13 residues long.

The gene calls are TRBV3-1 and TRBJ1-5; D remains unclear. This CDR3 has 15 residues. The ends were cut back, 0 bases at V and 7 bases at J, with 13 bases in the middle. Per germline, CDR1 LGHDT and CDR2 YNNKEL (reference sequence). CDR3 sequence reads: CASSQDERRRQPQHF. The CDR3 bases are TGTGCCAGCAGCCAAGATGAGAGGCGGCGACAGCCCCAGCATTTT.

Many counts were recorded for this clonotype. The genes are TRBV7-2 and TRBJ1-2; 10 bases match TRBD1. The CDR3 runs to 14 residues. After removal of 5 bases from V and 7 bases from J, the junction contained 7 bases not matched to a gene. Germline CDR1 reads SGHTA; CDR2 reads FQGNSA. The CDR3 sequence is CASSPRQGACGYTF. For the CDR3, the DNA is TGTGCCAGCAGCCCGCGACAGGGGGCCTGTGGCTACACCTTC.

Comments on this clonotype: A much larger clone differs by one base, so this may be a read error. The CDR3 DNA follows: TGCAGCGGTGTACAGTGCGGAGACGGCTACACCTTC. Encoded protein: CSGVQCGDGYTF. V is TRBV29-1 and J is TRBJ1-2; D is undetermined. V lost 7 bases, J lost 8 bases, and 17 bases lay in between. The CDR3 has 12 residues. Germline V lookup: CDR1 SQVTM, CDR2 ANQGSEA. Based on the CDR3 plus reference TRBV29-1 and TRBJ1-2, the full variable domain is SAVISQKPSRDICQRGTSLTIQCQVDSQVTMMFWYRQQPGQSLTLIATANQGSEATYESGFVIDKFPISRPNLTFSTLTVSNMSPEDSSIYLCSGVQCGDGYTFGSGTRLTVV.

The chain couples TRBV20-1 to TRBJ1-1, with unresolved D. CDR1 and CDR2 (germline): DFQATT, SNEGSKA (reference sequence). This CDR3 has 10 residues. Trimming shortened V by 4 bases and J by 1 base, and 1 base separated the two germline ends. The CDR3 loop reads CSATNTEAFF. The CDR3 DNA reads TGCAGTGCTACGAACACTGAAGCTTTCTTT.

The chain couples TRBV5-1 to TRBJ2-1; TRBD1 matches at 9 bases. V gave up 3 bases and J gave up 5 bases; unmatched junction bases: 6. Germline values: CDR1 SGHRS, CDR2 YFSETQ. The CDR3 is made up of 15 amino acids. The CDR3, as DNA: TGCGCCAGCAGCTGGGGGGACAGGGAAGACAATGAGCAGTTCTTC. It encodes CASSWGDREDNEQFF.

CDR3 nucleotides: TGTGCCACCCGGGGAACAGGGGGAAAAGAGCAGTACTTC. Translation: CATRGTGGKEQYF. This chain joins TRBV6-5 and TRBJ2-7; 8 bases are shared with TRBD1. Germline loops: CDR1 MNHEY, CDR2 SVGAGI. The CDR3 totals 13 residues. V dropped 10 bases and J dropped 7; count of bases not matched to a gene: 12.

The rearrangement joins TRBV30 to TRBJ1-2, with D unclear. CDR3 size: 11 residues. CDR1 and CDR2 from the germline V gene are GTSNPN and SVGIG (reference sequence). V gave up 8 bases and J gave up 5 bases, with 12 bases separating them. The CDR3: CAGRLKYGYTF. In DNA, the CDR3 is TGTGCCGGACGACTGAAGTATGGCTACACCTTC.

Notes on this clonotype: A read error may be the cause here, since a much bigger clone is one base away. V usage is TRBV6-1 and J usage is TRBJ2-1; no reliable D call. Germline CDR1 reads MNHNS; CDR2 reads SASEGT. The CDR3 spans 14 residues. This chain's CDR3 is CASRDSNSDNEQFF. The DNA of the CDR3 is TGTGCCAGCCGTGACTCGAACTCCGACAATGAGCAGTTCTTC.

The chain has TRBV20-1 and TRBJ2-7; D possibly corresponds to TRBD1 (5 bases). The DNA end favors TRBJ2-5, so the J call may be wrong. This CDR3 spans 13 amino acids. CDR1 DFQATT and CDR2 SNEGSKA come from the germline V gene (reference sequence). The CDR3 protein is CSASARALGTQYF. CDR3 sequence (DNA): TGCAGTGCTAGTGCCAGGGCCTTAGGGACCCAGTACTTC.

On this clonotype: Given a much more abundant clone one base away, this may be a read error. V usage is TRBV20-1 and J usage is TRBJ2-7; D is unresolved. The DNA end favors TRBJ2-4, so the J call may be wrong. Germline lookup yields CDR1 DFQATT and CDR2 SNEGSKA (reference sequence). CDR3 length equals 15 residues. The DNA of the CDR3 is TGCAGTGCTAGATATGACTTCTTAGCCAAAAACATTCAGTACTTC. Translating it yields CSARYDFLAKNIQYF.

The V and J genes are TRBV9 and TRBJ1-2, with D hard to call. Trimming took 3 bases from V and 6 from J, leaving 12 bases between them. Germline CDR1 reads SGDLS; CDR2 reads YYNGEE. CDR3 length equals 13 residues. Here the CDR3 reads CASSAYSLDGYTF. CDR3 nucleotide sequence: TGTGCCAGCAGCGCTTACAGTTTAGATGGCTACACCTTC.

The chain has TRBV20-1 and TRBJ2-3; TRBD1 matches at 7 bases. V shed 0 bases and J 2 bases; nucleotides not matched to a gene: 5. CDR1 and CDR2 (germline): DFQATT, SNEGSKA (reference sequence). This CDR3 is 15 amino acids long. The CDR3 DNA sequence: TGCAGTGCTAGAGATCTAAAGGGGGCCACAGATACGCAGTATTTT. It translates to CSARDLKGATDTQYF.

Concerning this clonotype: An end of the junction differs from the germline gene, which may be a read error. The chain couples TRBV9 to TRBJ2-6; maybe TRBD1 (6 bases). Germline lookup yields CDR1 SGDLS and CDR2 YYNGEE. CDR3 length: 21 amino acids. CDR3 DNA: TGTGCCAGCAGCGTAGCTATCGGCCTACAGGGATCACCTTATGGGGCCGACGTCCTGACTTTC. As protein: CASSVAIGLQGSPYGADVLTF. Filled out from reference TRBV9 and TRBJ2-6, the complete variable domain reads DSGVTQTPKHLITATGQRVTLRCSPRSGDLSVYWYQQSLDQGLQFLIQYYNGEERAKGNILERFSAQQFPDLHSELNLSSLELGDSALYFCASSVAIGLQGSPYGADVLTFGAGSRLTVL.

This chain joins TRBV13 and TRBJ2-1; 12 bases align to TRBD2. CDR1 PRHDT and CDR2 FYEKMQ come from the germline V gene (reference sequence). The J segment lost 6 bases and the V segment lost 5 bases, leaving 8 bases of the junction unmatched. The CDR3 totals 16 residues. The CDR3 sequence: CASSDGLAGLVNEQFF. CDR3 bases: TGTGCCAGCAGCGACGGACTAGCGGGACTTGTCAATGAGCAGTTCTTC.

The chain links TRBV20-1 to TRBJ2-5; 9 bases fit TRBD1. Germline-derived CDR1 and CDR2 are DFQATT and SNEGSKA (reference sequence). V lost 2 bases and J lost 5; bases outside the gene matches: 6. This CDR3 contains 14 residues. The CDR3 DNA is TGCAGTGCTAGACTGGGACAGGGTTCCGAGACCCAGTACTTC. The encoded protein is CSARLGQGSETQYF.

A few counts support this clonotype. This sequence joins TRBV7-2 and TRBJ2-5, with no clear D. Trimming removed 5 bases from V and 1 base from J, with 11 bases in between. Germline CDR1 and CDR2: SGHTA and FQGNSA. The CDR3 runs 14 residues. The CDR3 DNA reads TGTGCCAGCAGCGGAGAGGCCCTCCAAGAGACCCAGTACTTC. It yields the protein CASSGEALQETQYF.

The CDR3 bases are TGTGCCAGCAGCCCCATCGGGTTAGGCGACAATGAGCAGTTCTTC. Its translation: CASSPIGLGDNEQFF. The chain combines TRBV14 with TRBJ2-1, with D unclear. Per the germline V gene, CDR1 is SGHDN and CDR2 is FVKESK. The CDR3 length is 15 residues. V gave up 4 bases and J gave up 5 bases, with 15 bases separating them.

This chain joins TRBV7-9 and TRBJ1-5; possible D gene TRBD1, 6 bases. CDR3 length: 16 amino acids. Per the germline V gene, CDR1 is SEHNR and CDR2 is FQNEAQ (reference sequence). Trimming took 2 bases from V and 3 from J, leaving 14 bases between them. The CDR3 is CASSLLFDRNNQPQHF. The CDR3 nucleotides are TGTGCCAGCAGCTTACTTTTCGACAGGAACAATCAGCCCCAGCATTTT.

The rearrangement links TRBV12-3 or TRBV12-4 to TRBJ2-7; D may be TRBD1 (5 bases). CDR3 size: 14 residues. V was shortened by 5 bases and J by 1 base, with 12 bases between the two germline ends. The CDR3 region is CASSPYRSSYEQYF. The DNA of the CDR3 is TGTGCCAGCAGTCCATACAGGAGTTCCTACGAGCAGTACTTC.

The rearrangement joins TRBV4-2 to TRBJ2-7; 7 positions match TRBD1. The CDR3 is 14 residues long. The V segment lost 1 base and the J segment 6 bases; nucleotides outside the gene matches: 6. Germline V gene lookup returns CDR1 LGHNA and CDR2 YNFKEQ. The CDR3 coding sequence is TGTGCCAGCAGCCAAGTGGGACAGTGGGGCGAGCAGTACTTC. Translating it yields CASSQVGQWGEQYF.

J is TRBJ2-3 and V is TRBV28; 10 nucleotides align to TRBD2. Germline V gene data show CDR1 as MDHEN and CDR2 as SYDVKM. Losses at the gene ends were 7 bases for V and 5 bases for J; bases not matched to a gene: 12. This CDR3 contains 16 residues. CDR3 in amino acids: CASNTRLAGEVDTQYF. CDR3 bases: TGTGCCAGCAATACCAGGCTAGCGGGAGAGGTAGATACGCAGTATTTT.

This CDR3 is CSAAGETYEQYF. In DNA form, the CDR3 reads TGCAGTGCTGCAGGGGAAACCTACGAGCAGTACTTC. The chain uses TRBV20-1 and TRBJ2-4, with D possibly being TRBD1 (6 bases). The end of the DNA fits TRBJ2-7 better, so the J call may be wrong. CDR1 and CDR2 from the germline V gene are DFQATT and SNEGSKA (reference sequence). This CDR3 comprises 12 residues.

The chain couples TRBV5-1 to TRBJ2-7; tentative D call: TRBD2 (5 bases). Looked up from germline, CDR1 is SGHRS and CDR2 is YFSETQ. The ends were cut back, 2 bases at V and 2 bases at J, with 17 bases in the middle. This CDR3 comprises 16 residues. The CDR3 region has the DNA TGCGCCAGCAGCTTCCTCCCCCATCGGGGAACCTACGAGCAGTACTTC. This translates into CASSFLPHRGTYEQYF.